A selection of T cell receptor beta chains follows, all from one sample in a study of blood T cell repertoires in COVID-19. TCRdb keeps only in-frame clones here, not all; method: immunoSEQ multiplex PCR. The data show 300,000 or so clones, approximately 88% seen once. Sequencing used peripheral blood. Every receptor here comes from a woman in her 30s who had recovered from COVID-19. Both conserved end residues are trimmed from each CDR3. Each record gives: J gene, V gene, CDR3 protein.

TRBJ2-5,TRBV6-1,ASSDPGQRETQY
TRBJ1-2,TRBV12-3/TRBV12-4,AGVGGGNGYT
TRBJ2-7,TRBV7-2,ASSFAGPESGEQY
TRBJ1-2,TRBV7-8,ASSSQGRGLRGYT
TRBJ2-6,TRBV2,ASSDRGRPGANVLT
TRBJ2-1,TRBV2,ASKDRDSYNEQF
TRBJ1-5,TRBV2,ASSTSGQNNQPQH
TRBJ1-2,TRBV4-2,ASSQDNRGGYGYT
TRBJ2-3,TRBV2,ASRAGTSADTQY
TRBJ1-2,TRBV28,ASWDNGDYGYT
TRBJ2-7,TRBV7-6,ASSLGQAFRNEQY
TRBJ2-7,TRBV27,ASSFGASEQY
TRBJ2-4,TRBV19,ASSIDIRSRKY
TRBJ2-4,TRBV19,ASIDRAGKNIQY
TRBJ1-2,TRBV6-1,ASSEAAAGIYGYT
TRBJ2-3,TRBV29-1,SAAGLGEELDTQY
TRBJ1-2,TRBV27,ASRRWGSSNYGYT
TRBJ1-1,TRBV18,ASSPLQTSVTYAF
TRBJ1-2,TRBV28,ASSPGTGAYGYT
TRBJ2-5,TRBV27,ASSSPSVGQQSVQY
TRBJ1-4,TRBV14,ASSFDIGTDEKLF
TRBJ2-5,TRBV11-2,ASSLSPPETQY
TRBJ1-5,TRBV5-5,ASSVNPGQATNQPQH
TRBJ1-1,TRBV2,ASTIGTEAF
TRBJ1-1,TRBV7-9,ASSPQGDTEAF
TRBJ2-3,TRBV19,ASSISGYSTDTQY
TRBJ1-1,TRBV30,AWSVGGTEAF
TRBJ2-4,TRBV28,ASSLPGEAKNIQY
TRBJ1-2,TRBV2,ASSDQGAWYGYT
TRBJ1-1,TRBV7-9,ASSLLSGDRTEAF
TRBJ1-2,TRBV19,ASSGNGYT
TRBJ1-2,TRBV12-3/TRBV12-4,ASSFRNYGYT
TRBJ1-2,TRBV24-1,ATSDSRTGLSYGYT
TRBJ1-6,TRBV19,ASSIDRTGGESPLH
TRBJ1-2,TRBV6-5,ASNQGALYGYT
TRBJ2-5,TRBV24-1,ATSGSGQETQY
TRBJ2-7,TRBV10-3,AARAGGYEQY
TRBJ2-7,TRBV7-8,ASSLMKAGTSLTYEQY
TRBJ2-7,TRBV5-6,ASSLAGGNEQY
TRBJ1-1,TRBV7-2,ASSWAGAMNTEAF
TRBJ2-7,TRBV6-1,ASSVNLAGGFYEQY
TRBJ1-1,TRBV5-6,ASSPDGGAGTEAF
TRBJ1-2,TRBV11-2,ASSPNRGVSVDGYT
TRBJ1-2,TRBV20-1,SASLGQWAYGYT
TRBJ1-2,TRBV4-2,ASSQDGVQGLNGYT
TRBJ2-2,TRBV20-1,SASGQLNTGELF
TRBJ1-2,TRBV19,ASSTAGVPNYGYT
TRBJ2-7,TRBV7-9,ASSFTPGQPYEQY
TRBJ2-3,TRBV7-3,ASSPYTSGLDTQY